Given below is one TCR beta chain in context. The trim removed 2 bases at V and 7 bases at J, leaving 10 bases unmatched. The CDR3 runs to 16 residues. Germline lookup yields CDR1 SEHNR and CDR2 FQNEAQ (reference sequence). Profiling relied on immunoSEQ multiplex PCR, and the TCRdb table lists in-frame clones only, not all of them. The data show hundreds of thousands of clones, 80% to 90% seen once. The study recruited people aged roughly 18 to 100 years across approximately 24 US areas. Grouping used clinical history reported by participants in a survey and questionnaire. Before being deemed recovered, Cohort 3 donors had two negative PCRs, clearance, or symptom resolution. These data originate in a study of blood T cell repertoires in COVID-19.

Sequenced material: PBMCs or T cells enriched from blood (not recorded which). The TCR comes from a man younger than 35 who had recovered from COVID-19. The gene calls are TRBV7-9 and TRBJ1-3; 8 bases map to TRBD1. The CDR3 DNA reads as TGTGCCAGCAGCTTACCGGAGACAGGGGTTCTCAACACCATATATTTT. Translated, it gives CASSLPETGVLNTIYF.